A single sample is the source of the 10 T cell receptor beta chains below, sequenced in a study of identical twins. TCRdb reanalysed the 5' RACE reads using MiXCR and keeps one entry per CDR3 protein. The sample has roughly 770,000 distinct CDR3 sequences, about 18% seen once. The same data also went into a second study, on T cells expressing NK-cell markers.

Input material: PBMCs. Source of these receptors: a woman aged 18 to 35 in good health.

This clonotype occurred a few times. This chain joins TRBV20-1 and TRBJ2-1; weak D call: TRBD2 (6 bases). Germline CDR1 reads DFQATT; CDR2 reads SNEGSKA (reference sequence). The CDR3 sequence is 14 residues long. V was trimmed by 5 bases and J by 4 bases, leaving 15 bases between them. DNA for the CDR3: TGCAGTGCTCCCGGGGAGGCCCGTTACAATGAGCAGTTCTTC. It translates to CSAPGEARYNEQFF.

The gene calls are TRBV12-3 or TRBV12-4 and TRBJ2-2, with TRBD2 matching over 9 bases. V lost 2 bases, J lost 4 bases, and 8 bases stayed unmatched. The CDR3 is 17 residues long. The CDR3 nucleotides are TGTGCCAGCAGTTTATTGGTGGCTAGCGGGATCACCGGGGAGCTGTTTTTT. The encoded protein is CASSLLVASGITGELFF.

This clonotype was seen at least ten times. V gene TRBV5-1 combines with J gene TRBJ2-1; D is ambiguous. V was shortened by 5 bases and J by 0 bases, with 9 bases between the two germline ends. CDR1 is SGHRS, CDR2 YFSETQ, per germline. The CDR3 contains 14 residues. CDR3 region: CASRGTGSYNEQFF. The DNA of the CDR3 is TGCGCCAGCAGAGGCACGGGCTCCTACAATGAGCAGTTCTTC.

A few counts support this clonotype. The chain couples TRBV6-2 or TRBV6-3 to TRBJ2-7; D is unresolved. Per the germline V gene, CDR1 is MNHEY and CDR2 is SVGEGT. V lost 6 bases, J lost 5 bases, and 11 bases lay in between. This CDR3 is built from 12 residues. The CDR3 sequence is CASRSLKHEQYF. The CDR3 DNA reads TGTGCCAGCAGATCCCTAAAGCACGAGCAGTACTTC.

Worth noting for this clonotype: No DNA is shown, since the ends of the CDR3 on it are uncertain; the CDR3 is the one TCRdb lists. This chain joins TRBV5-6 and TRBJ2-7. Per germline, CDR1 SGHDT and CDR2 YYEEEE. The CDR3 region is 14 residues in length, termini included. CDR3 sequence reads: CASSFGSGTHEQYF.

J is TRBJ2-1 and V is TRBV5-6, with TRBD2 matching over 15 bases. The CDR3 spans 16 residues. Germline CDR1 is SGHDT and CDR2 is YYEEEE. The V gene end was trimmed by 4 bases and the J gene end by 9 bases; junction bases not matched to a gene: 8. The CDR3 loop reads CASSLRTSGRAVEQFF. In DNA, the CDR3 is TGTGCCAGCAGCCTCCGGACTAGCGGGAGGGCAGTTGAGCAGTTCTTC.

This clonotype was detected a few times. CDR3 nucleotide sequence: TGTGCCATCAGTGCTAGCGGCACAGATACGCAGTATTTT. Translation: CAISASGTDTQYF. J is TRBJ2-3 and V is TRBV10-3, with a weak D call TRBD2 (6 bases). Germline V gene data show CDR1 as ENHRY and CDR2 as SYGVKD. V was trimmed by 4 bases and J by 1 base, leaving 6 bases between them. The length of the CDR3 is 13 residues.

This clonotype was observed a few times. The chain recombines TRBV11-2 with TRBJ1-5; a possible D gene is TRBD1 (6 bases). The CDR3 is made up of 16 amino acids. Germline V lookup: CDR1 SGHAT, CDR2 FQNNGV. V was cut by 3 bases and J by 8 bases, with 20 bases left in between. DNA of the CDR3: TGTGCCAGCAGCTTGGGACGGGGGGGCGTGTGGAAGCCCCAGCATTTT. Residues: CASSLGRGGVWKPQHF.

J is TRBJ1-1 and V is TRBV6-5, with TRBD1 matching over 7 bases. V lost 2 bases to trimming and J lost 5 bases; unmatched junction nucleotides: 2. The CDR3 is 13 amino acids. Looked up from germline, CDR1 is MNHEY and CDR2 is SVGAGI. The CDR3 loop reads CASSYRGLTEAFF. For the CDR3, the DNA is TGTGCCAGCAGTTACAGGGGGCTTACTGAAGCTTTCTTT.

This clonotype was counted between two and nine times. The gene calls are TRBV4-3 and TRBJ1-1; D may be TRBD1 (5 bases). V was clipped by 4 bases and J by 3 bases, with 15 bases between them. Germline loops: CDR1 LGHNA, CDR2 YSLEER. The CDR3 covers 15 residues. For the CDR3, the DNA is TGCGCCAGCAGCCCCCGAGGACATAGCGACACTGAAGCTTTCTTT. This gives the protein CASSPRGHSDTEAFF.